This T cell receptor beta chain was sequenced in a study of shared clonotypes between healthy human individuals. Trimming removed 2 bases from V and 9 bases from J; junction bases left unmatched: 9. This CDR3 spans 15 amino acids. Per germline, CDR1 MRHNA and CDR2 SNTAGT. This table comes from immunoSEQ multiplex PCR, and its TCRdb copy is limited to in-frame clones, with some not included. Of 1,400,000 or so clones in the sample, 97% to 99% are singletons; the top ten hold about 0.35%. Study-wide points: Clonotype sharing among the donors was expected to vary with sequencing depth. Sampling involved blood alone; tissue repertoires likely differ.

This clone came up a few times. Antigen: not known. This TCR came from a young man in good health. Sequencing was carried out using naive CD4+ T cells sorted from blood. Subset specified: CD45RA+ positively selected. The chain has TRBV6-4 and TRBJ2-1; 8 bases fit TRBD1. CDR3 in DNA: TGTGCCAGCAGTGACCTAGGACAGGGAAGGGGTGAGCAGTTCTTC. This sequence encodes CASSDLGQGRGEQFF.